This TCR beta chain is from a study of cytomegalovirus exposure and HLA in healthy donors. As for the study in general: Sequencing of approximately 190 million T cells in an earlier analysis found 100 million to 140 million unique TCR beta sequences.

This clone was seen a single time. Its antigen is unidentified. CDR1 and CDR2 (germline): ENHRY, SYGVKD. V shed 3 bases and J shed 3 bases, with 9 bases lying between them. The CDR3 covers 13 residues. Study-level points and caveats: The authors later found HLA-associated TCR beta chains more clonally expanded than equally common others. When analyzed later, a missense DCLRE1C variant was found to be linked to TCR beta V- and J-gene trimming.

PCR used 60 Vbeta primers and 13 Jbeta primers. Assay used: immunoSEQ multiplex PCR; TCRdb lists only in-frame clones, some missing. The table includes about 97,000 clones, 85% detected once. Sample: PBMCs. This receptor was obtained from a man aged 25 to 40 in good health and CMV-seronegative. J is TRBJ2-7 and V is TRBV10-3; D not resolved. The chain's CDR3 is CAISDPRVYEQYF. In DNA, the CDR3 is TGTGCCATCAGTGACCCCCGGGTCTACGAGCAGTACTTC.